Following are 15 T cell receptor beta chains from one sample sequenced in a study of technical replicates of blood from a handful of donors. This table comes from immunoSEQ multiplex PCR, and its TCRdb copy is limited to in-frame clones, with some not included. The table shows some 15,000 clones, with 80% to 90% occurring only once. Sequenced input: PBMCs. The receptors shown here come from a human donor in good health.

The J gene is TRBJ2-4, the V gene TRBV19; TRBD1 matches at 12 bases. The CDR3 totals 16 residues. The germline V gene encodes CDR1 LNHDA and CDR2 SQIVND (reference sequence). The V gene end was trimmed by 7 bases and the J gene end by 0 bases; junction bases not matched to a gene: 4. As DNA, the CDR3 is TGTGCCAGTACCCCGGGACAGGGGGCAGCCAAAAACATTCAGTACTTC. Translation: CASTPGQGAAKNIQYF.

The chain combines TRBV30 with TRBJ1-5; the D gene is possibly TRBD1 (5 bases). V was cut by 5 bases and J by 7 bases, with 18 bases left in between. The CDR3 runs 14 residues. Germline CDR1 is GTSNPN and CDR2 is SVGIG (reference sequence). This CDR3 reads CAWGHRGDGQPQHF. The CDR3 DNA reads TGTGCCTGGGGACACCGCGGGGATGGCCAGCCCCAGCATTTT.

The chain is built from TRBV29-1 and TRBJ2-2; perhaps TRBD2 as D (6 bases). Germline loops: CDR1 SQVTM, CDR2 ANQGSEA. Between the trimmed V and J ends, which lost 4 bases and 0 bases, there was a span of 9 bases. The CDR3 is 14 amino acids. CDR3 bases: TGCAGCGTTGCGGCGGGGACGAACACCGGGGAGCTGTTTTTT. Its translation: CSVAAGTNTGELFF.

The rearrangement joins TRBV4-1 to TRBJ2-7; 8 positions agree with TRBD2. The V gene end was trimmed by 3 bases and the J gene end by 2 bases; junction bases not matched to a gene: 3. The CDR3 totals 14 residues. Germline V lookup: CDR1 MGHRA, CDR2 YSYEKL. The CDR3 DNA reads TGCGCCAGCAGCCAGTTAGCGGGACCCTACGAGCAGTACTTC. Translating gives CASSQLAGPYEQYF.

V usage is TRBV5-1 and J usage is TRBJ2-1; 8 bases agree with TRBD2. Germline V gene data show CDR1 as SGHRS and CDR2 as YFSETQ. The junction had 7 bases not matched to a gene; V was cut back by 0 bases and J by 8 bases. This CDR3 has 15 residues. Written as DNA, the CDR3 is TGCGCCAGCAGCTTGGCCCGGACTAGCAGTGATGAGCAGTTCTTC. It codes for CASSLARTSSDEQFF.

The chain employs TRBV5-1 and TRBJ2-7; 9 positions match TRBD1. Germline V gene lookup returns CDR1 SGHRS and CDR2 YFSETQ. The CDR3 loop spans 17 amino acids. V shed 0 bases, J shed 6 bases, and the junction held 13 bases outside the gene matches. The CDR3 bases are TGCGCCAGCAGCTTGGACTTCGTTAACAGGGGGCAAGTCGAGCAGTACTTC. Translation: CASSLDFVNRGQVEQYF.

This clone was recorded only once. The chain couples TRBV13 to TRBJ2-3; 7 nucleotides align to TRBD2. This CDR3 is built from 15 residues. Germline V gives CDR1 PRHDT, CDR2 FYEKMQ (reference sequence). V shed 5 bases, J shed 3 bases, and the junction held 8 bases outside the gene matches. CDR3 sequence reads: CASSPLTSLTDTQYF. The DNA of the CDR3 is TGTGCCAGCAGCCCGTTGACTAGCTTGACAGATACGCAGTATTTT.

This sequence joins TRBV30 and TRBJ1-3; 7 bases match TRBD1. Unmatched junction bases numbered 6, after V lost 4 bases and J lost 0 bases. CDR3 size: 15 residues. Looked up from germline, CDR1 is GTSNPN and CDR2 is SVGIG (reference sequence). The CDR3 reads CAWIGTANSGNTIYF. Written as DNA, the CDR3 is TGTGCCTGGATTGGGACAGCCAACTCTGGAAACACCATATATTTT.

This chain links TRBV9 with TRBJ2-1; TRBD1 matches 10 bases. The CDR3 has 14 amino acids. Trimming cost V 5 bases and J 2 bases; bases outside gene matches: 1. CDR1 is SGDLS, CDR2 YYNGEE, per germline. CDR3 in amino acids: CASSGQGAYNEQFF. CDR3 coding DNA: TGTGCCAGCAGTGGACAGGGGGCCTACAATGAGCAGTTCTTC.

This chain links TRBV5-4 with TRBJ2-7; 12 bases map to TRBD2. The V segment lost 0 bases and the J segment 7 bases; nucleotides outside the gene matches: 14. The CDR3 is 18 amino acids. In germline, CDR1 is SGHNT, CDR2 YYREEE (reference sequence). For the CDR3, the DNA is TGTGCCAGCAGCTTGGAACGGCTAGCGGGAGGGCCACTGAGGGAGCAGTACTTC. It is translated as CASSLERLAGGPLREQYF.

This clone was observed once. The V call is TRBV5-1, the J call TRBJ2-1; 10 nucleotides agree with TRBD2. The CDR3 has 15 residues. CDR1 and CDR2 from the germline V gene are SGHRS and YFSETQ. V was pared by 1 base and J by 8 bases, with 6 bases of the junction left unmatched. The CDR3 here is CASSLWGLASDEQFF. The CDR3, as DNA: TGCGCCAGCAGCTTGTGGGGACTAGCGTCCGATGAGCAGTTCTTC.

This chain links TRBV7-9 with TRBJ2-7; D remains ambiguous. The CDR3 has 15 amino acids. V was clipped by 0 bases and J by 2 bases, with 11 bases between them. Germline CDR1 SEHNR, CDR2 FQNEAQ (reference sequence). The CDR3 coding sequence is TGTGCCAGCAGCTTAGCAGCCCCGAGGACCTACGAGCAGTACTTC. Protein product: CASSLAAPRTYEQYF.

This chain joins TRBV27 and TRBJ2-7, with 7 bases aligning to TRBD1. Per germline, CDR1 MNHEY and CDR2 SMNVEV (reference sequence). Germline trimming cut 6 bases from V and 9 bases from J; bases unmatched to any gene: 17. This CDR3 spans 15 amino acids. CDR3 sequence (DNA): TGTGCCAGCAGGCCTTGGTCAGACAGGGAAGTGAGGCAGTACTTC. This translates into CASRPWSDREVRQYF.

This clone was seen a handful of times. The chain employs TRBV19 and TRBJ1-5; the match to TRBD1 covers 7 bases. Germline trimming cut 8 bases from V and 2 bases from J; bases unmatched to any gene: 6. The CDR3 length is 14 residues. The germline V gene encodes CDR1 LNHDA and CDR2 SQIVND (reference sequence). The CDR3 here is CASRYGTGNQPQHF. CDR3 sequence (DNA): TGTGCCAGTCGCTACGGGACAGGCAATCAGCCCCAGCATTTT. The variable domain in full, with the rest retrieved from reference TRBV19 and TRBJ1-5, is DGGITQSPKYLFRKEGQNVTLSCEQNLNHDAMYWYRQDPGQGLRLIYYSQIVNDFQKGDIAEGYSVSREKKESFPLTVTSAQKNPTAFYLCASRYGTGNQPQHFGDGTRLSIL.

Notes on this clone: Within the sample, other DNA sequences also encode this same CDR3. CDR3 nucleotides: TGTGCCAGTAGTCAGTTGGGGGCACACACTGAAGCTTTCTTT. Translated, it gives CASSQLGAHTEAFF. This sequence joins TRBV19 and TRBJ1-1, with D possibly being TRBD1 (6 bases). In germline, CDR1 is LNHDA, CDR2 SQIVND (reference sequence). Trimming shortened V by 5 bases and J by 3 bases, and 13 bases separated the two germline ends. This CDR3 comprises 14 residues.